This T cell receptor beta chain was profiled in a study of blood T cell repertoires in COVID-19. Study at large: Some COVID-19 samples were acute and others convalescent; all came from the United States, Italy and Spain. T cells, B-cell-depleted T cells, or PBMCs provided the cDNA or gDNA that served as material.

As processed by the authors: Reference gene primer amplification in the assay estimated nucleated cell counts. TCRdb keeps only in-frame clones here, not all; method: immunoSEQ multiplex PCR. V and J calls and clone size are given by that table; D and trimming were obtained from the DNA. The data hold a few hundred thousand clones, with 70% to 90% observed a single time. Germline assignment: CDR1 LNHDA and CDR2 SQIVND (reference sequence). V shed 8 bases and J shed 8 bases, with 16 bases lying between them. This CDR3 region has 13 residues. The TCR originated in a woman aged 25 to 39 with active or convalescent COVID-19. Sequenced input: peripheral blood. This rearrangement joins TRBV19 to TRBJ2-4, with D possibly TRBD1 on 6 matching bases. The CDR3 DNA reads TGTGCCAGTGCCCCGGACAGAGGTGACATTCAGTACTTC. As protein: CASAPDRGDIQYF.